The 30 T cell receptor beta chains listed next were all sequenced from one sample in a study of human T cells and chemical hapten exposure (dated by TCRdb to the early 2020s). Library creation used RACE. Sequencing used a NextSeq 500. TCRdb took the public reads, trimmed them with fastp at Q25, ran MiXCR for clone calling and kept in-frame beta chains. All rows with the same CDR3 protein become a single entry with the most common DNA and genes. The sample yields tens of thousands of distinct CDR3 sequences; 14% were counted once. The ten largest clones capture 3.5% to 6% of the sample. The time point label for this specimen denotes: pre-sensitization, week 0. The meaning of the sample's treatment or condition label: therapeutic diphenylcyclopropenone sensitization with weekly scalp DPC. Sequences were derived from whole blood, sampled in connection with sensitization to the hapten diphenylcyclopropenone (DPC). Receptors originate from a woman aged 45-65 years with alopecia areata. Some clones in this sample may be carry-over from other donors' samples.

In this sample, this clonotype turned up a few times. The V gene is TRBV4-2, the J gene TRBJ2-3; 15 bases are shared with TRBD2. This CDR3 has 18 residues. Unmatched junction bases numbered 11, after V lost 4 bases and J lost 6 bases. CDR1 is LGHNA, CDR2 YNFKEQ, per germline. The CDR3 spells CASSRAGLAGGGADTQYF. As DNA, the CDR3 is TGTGCCAGCAGCCGGGCGGGACTAGCGGGAGGAGGGGCCGATACGCAGTATTTT.

The chain uses TRBV11-2 and TRBJ2-5; 8 bases line up with TRBD2. The CDR3 is 16 amino acids. V trimming: 1 base; J trimming: 0 bases; junction bases outside the gene matches: 4. The germline gives CDR1 SGHAT, CDR2 FQNNGV. This CDR3 is CASSLVASGYQETQYF. The DNA for the CDR3 is TGTGCCAGCAGCTTAGTGGCTAGCGGGTACCAAGAGACCCAGTACTTC. The complete variable domain, with remaining parts taken from reference TRBV11-2 and TRBJ2-5, reads EAGVAQSPRYKIIEKRQSVAFWCNPISGHATLYWYQQILGQGPKLLIQFQNNGVVDDSQLPKDRFSAERLKGVDSTLKIQPAKLEDSAVYLCASSLVASGYQETQYFGPGTRLLVL.

This clonotype has just a few counts. V and J are TRBV27 and TRBJ1-6; 8 nucleotides line up with TRBD1. CDR1 is MNHEY and CDR2 is SMNVEV in the germline V gene (reference sequence). The V gene end was trimmed by 4 bases and the J gene end by 5 bases; junction bases not matched to a gene: 4. CDR3 length: 15 amino acids. The CDR3 DNA reads as TGTGCCAGCAGTTCGACAGGGGTGAATAATTCACCCCTCCACTTT. Protein: CASSSTGVNNSPLHF.

This clonotype was seen repeatedly, ten times or more. This chain joins TRBV7-6 and TRBJ1-1, with D hard to call. This CDR3 is built from 15 residues. Germline assignment: CDR1 SGHVS and CDR2 FNYEAQ. Trimming removed 2 bases at V and 1 base at J, with 11 bases between. The CDR3 region has the DNA TGTGCCAGCAGCTTATATGACGGGGAGAACACTGAAGCTTTCTTT. This translates into CASSLYDGENTEAFF. Looking up the rest from reference TRBV7-6 and TRBJ1-1 gives the full variable domain: GAGVSQSPRYKVTKRGQDVALRCDPISGHVSLYWYRQALGQGPEFLTYFNYEAQQDKSGLPNDRFSAERPEGSISTLTIQRTEQRDSAMYRCASSLYDGENTEAFFGQGTRLTVV.

This clonotype was counted between two and nine times. This chain uses TRBV29-1 with TRBJ2-7; 8 bases line up with TRBD1. The CDR3 has 12 residues. Trimming at V came to 7 bases and at J to 1 base, leaving 3 bases not matched to a gene. Germline V gives CDR1 SQVTM, CDR2 ANQGSEA. The chain's CDR3 is CSGRTGSYEQYF. The DNA for the CDR3 is TGCAGCGGAAGGACAGGGTCCTACGAGCAGTACTTC.

V usage is TRBV11-2 and J usage is TRBJ2-5; TRBD2 matches 9 bases. V shed 5 bases, J shed 2 bases, and the junction held 3 bases outside the gene matches. Germline V lookup: CDR1 SGHAT, CDR2 FQNNGV. This CDR3 has 14 amino acids. The CDR3 here is CASSAAGGQETQYF. Here the CDR3 DNA reads TGTGCCAGCAGCGCGGCGGGAGGGCAAGAGACCCAGTACTTC.

This clonotype was detected a few times. The rearrangement links TRBV29-1 to TRBJ1-1, with 9 bases that match TRBD1. The CDR3 runs to 15 residues. With 4 bases clipped from V and 5 bases from J, the junction kept 11 bases outside the gene matches. Per the germline V gene, CDR1 is SQVTM and CDR2 is ANQGSEA. CDR3 residues: CSVAATDRGRTEAFF. CDR3 coding DNA: TGCAGCGTTGCAGCCACCGACAGGGGGAGGACTGAAGCTTTCTTT.

The sample holds a few counts of this clonotype. The chain is built from TRBV29-1 and TRBJ2-7; TRBD1 agrees at 7 bases. V dropped 4 bases and J dropped 3; count of bases not matched to a gene: 9. The CDR3 runs 14 residues. Germline assignment: CDR1 SQVTM and CDR2 ANQGSEA. CDR3 sequence: CSVGEGTEVYEQYF. The CDR3 DNA reads as TGCAGCGTTGGGGAAGGGACAGAGGTCTACGAGCAGTACTTC.

The chain has TRBV2 and TRBJ1-4; 8 nucleotides align to TRBD1. This CDR3 region has 15 residues. CDR1 and CDR2 (germline): SNHLY, FYNNEI. The junction had 7 bases not matched to a gene; V was cut back by 4 bases and J by 6 bases. The CDR3, as DNA: TGTGCCAGCAGTGTCCCGACAGGGGCGCATGAAAAACTGTTTTTT. Translation: CASSVPTGAHEKLFF. Combining the CDR3 with reference TRBV2 and TRBJ1-4 gives the whole variable domain EPEVTQTPSHQVTQMGQEVILRCVPISNHLYFYWYRQILGQKVEFLVSFYNNEISEKSEIFDDQFSVERPDGSNFTLKIRSTKLEDSAMYFCASSVPTGAHEKLFFGSGTQLSVL.

This clonotype was seen a few times. CDR3 bases: TGTGCCAGCAGTTACTCCCAGTACGAGCAGTACTTC. This sequence encodes CASSYSQYEQYF. The gene calls are TRBV6-5 and TRBJ2-7; D uncertain. The germline V and J ends were trimmed by 0 bases and 4 bases, with 4 bases remaining between them. This CDR3 spans 12 amino acids. Germline loops: CDR1 MNHEY, CDR2 SVGAGI.

This clonotype was seen ten or more times. The chain has TRBV6-2 or TRBV6-3 and TRBJ1-1, with D unresolved. Trimming stripped 4 bases from V and 5 bases from J, with 14 bases between. CDR1 and CDR2 (germline): MNHEY, SVGEGT. The CDR3 loop spans 14 amino acids. In DNA, the CDR3 is TGTGCCAGCAGTTCAAGCTCAGGCTGGACTGAAGCTTTCTTT. Encoded protein: CASSSSSGWTEAFF.

There are a few counts of this clonotype. The CDR3 sequence is CSVEQDYGYTF. In DNA form, the CDR3 reads TGCAGCGTTGAACAGGACTATGGCTACACCTTC. The genes are TRBV29-1 and TRBJ1-2, with no clear D. Looked up from germline, CDR1 is SQVTM and CDR2 is ANQGSEA. The V and J ends lost 2 bases and 3 bases respectively, with 4 bases between them. This CDR3 has 11 residues.

This clonotype was detected a few times. The genes are TRBV7-8 and TRBJ2-1, with D tentatively TRBD2 (6 bases). The CDR3 spans 14 residues. Germline V gene lookup returns CDR1 SGHVS and CDR2 FQNEAQ. Trimming removed 5 bases at V and 4 bases at J, with 12 bases between. CDR3 DNA: TGTGCCAGCAGCAATGGGGGACTGTACAATGAGCAGTTCTTC. This codes for CASSNGGLYNEQFF.

The chain couples TRBV5-6 to TRBJ1-1; D gene ambiguous. CDR3 length: 14 residues. With 4 bases removed from V and 2 bases from J, the gap between germline ends came to 12 bases. In germline, CDR1 is SGHDT, CDR2 YYEEEE. The CDR3, as DNA: TGTGCCAGCAGCCGCGGATGGGCCAACACTGAAGCTTTCTTT. Protein product: CASSRGWANTEAFF.

The chain uses TRBV18 and TRBJ1-5; tentatively, D is TRBD1 (5 bases). The ends were cut back, 5 bases at V and 0 bases at J, with 14 bases in the middle. CDR1 and CDR2 (germline): KGHSH, LQKENI. This CDR3 is built from 16 residues. CDR3 DNA: TGTGCCAGCTCAAGTGGGACGGCCTATAGCAATCAGCCCCAGCATTTT. Translation gives CASSSGTAYSNQPQHF.

The rearrangement links TRBV20-1 to TRBJ2-5; tentatively, D is TRBD1 (6 bases). Germline values: CDR1 DFQATT, CDR2 SNEGSKA (reference sequence). The CDR3 sequence is 13 residues long. V lost 4 bases, J lost 1 base, and 10 bases lay in between. The CDR3 protein is CSAKWDIQETQYF. In DNA form, the CDR3 reads TGCAGTGCTAAATGGGACATCCAAGAGACCCAGTACTTC.

This clonotype has only a few counts. The rearrangement uses TRBV18 and TRBJ2-7; TRBD1 aligns across 8 bases. CDR1 is KGHSH, CDR2 LQKENI, per germline. This CDR3 has 15 amino acids. V shed 2 bases, J shed 4 bases, and the junction held 7 bases outside the gene matches. CDR3 sequence reads: CASSPAGTGDYEQYF. In DNA, the CDR3 is TGTGCCAGCTCACCAGCCGGGACAGGAGATTACGAGCAGTACTTC.

The chain carries TRBV5-4 and TRBJ2-1; D uncertain. CDR3 size: 11 residues. Per germline, CDR1 SGHNT and CDR2 YYREEE (reference sequence). V lost 3 bases and J 15 bases, leaving 13 bases between the germline ends. CDR3 coding DNA: TGTGCCAGCAGCTCGCAATGGTCGCTGTTCTTC. It specifies CASSSQWSLFF.

With regard to this clonotype: The junction does not match germline at one end; this may be a read error. This chain uses TRBV12-3 or TRBV12-4 with TRBJ2-1; D is uncertain. The CDR3 contains 11 residues. The CDR3 reads CASRLAGEQFF. CDR3 coding DNA: TGTGCCAGCAGGTTAGCCGGTGAGCAGTTCTTC.

The chain employs TRBV20-1 and TRBJ1-1; D is unclear. Germline CDR1 reads DFQATT; CDR2 reads SNEGSKA (reference sequence). Trimming shortened V by 0 bases and J by 3 bases, and 11 bases separated the two germline ends. The CDR3 has 14 amino acids. The DNA of the CDR3 is TGCAGTGCTAGAGATCAGGCGTTGTACACTGAAGCTTTCTTT. Amino acids: CSARDQALYTEAFF.

The chain links TRBV10-2 to TRBJ1-5; no definite D call. This CDR3 spans 14 amino acids. The germline CDR1 and CDR2 sequences are WSHSY and SAAADI. V lost 2 bases, J lost 7 bases, and 12 bases lay in between. The CDR3 coding sequence is TGCGCCAGCAGTGAGAGAGGGTCCCGGCAGCCCCAGCATTTT. This sequence encodes CASSERGSRQPQHF.

About this clonotype itself: At one end the junction does not follow the germline gene, possibly because of a read error. V gene TRBV6-2 or TRBV6-3 combines with J gene TRBJ2-7, with 7 bases that match TRBD2. The CDR3 is 11 residues long. The germline V gene encodes CDR1 MNHEY and CDR2 SVGEGT. CDR3 in DNA: TGTGCCAGCAGTTACGGGCGGGAGAAGAACTTC. Its protein is CASSYGREKNF.

The sample holds a few counts of this clonotype. This sequence joins TRBV5-1 and TRBJ2-1, with TRBD2 matching over 11 bases. The germline CDR1 and CDR2 sequences are SGHRS and YFSETQ. The V and J ends lost 0 bases and 6 bases, in that order; junction bases with no gene match: 14. There are 19 residues in the CDR3. The CDR3 loop reads CASSLALLAGGPSSNEQFF. CDR3 coding DNA: TGCGCCAGCAGCTTGGCCTTGTTAGCGGGAGGGCCGTCGAGCAATGAGCAGTTCTTC.

The rearrangement uses TRBV4-1 and TRBJ1-4; D may be TRBD1 (5 bases). Germline values: CDR1 MGHRA, CDR2 YSYEKL. V was shortened by 3 bases and J by 1 base, with 12 bases between the two germline ends. The CDR3 runs 16 residues. CDR3 nucleotides: TGCGCCAGCAGCCACGACAGCCGTGGAACTAATGAAAAACTGTTTTTT. Translated: CASSHDSRGTNEKLFF.

This clonotype has just a few counts. The genes are TRBV12-3 or TRBV12-4 and TRBJ2-1; 7 nucleotides align to TRBD1. This CDR3 comprises 12 residues. The J segment lost 12 bases and the V segment lost 5 bases, leaving 7 bases of the junction unmatched. The CDR3 region is CASSPKGAGQFF. DNA of the CDR3: TGTGCCAGCAGTCCGAAGGGGGCGGGGCAGTTCTTC.

This chain joins TRBV20-1 and TRBJ1-5, with 12 bases lining up with TRBD1. CDR1 is DFQATT, CDR2 SNEGSKA, per germline (reference sequence). V lost 2 bases to trimming and J lost 6 bases; unmatched junction nucleotides: 11. This CDR3 has 17 residues. CDR3 loop: CSARKPGQGAQGQPQHF. The DNA of the CDR3 is TGCAGTGCTAGAAAACCGGGACAGGGGGCGCAAGGTCAGCCCCAGCATTTT.

This clonotype was counted only a few times. The rearrangement joins TRBV5-1 to TRBJ2-7; tentatively, D is TRBD2 (5 bases). Trimming pared 2 bases from V and 2 bases from J, leaving 11 bases between. Germline-derived CDR1 and CDR2 are SGHRS and YFSETQ. The CDR3 length is 14 residues. Written as DNA, the CDR3 is TGCGCCAGCAGCTTTGGGAGCTCTACCTACGAGCAGTACTTC. Protein product: CASSFGSSTYEQYF.

The V call is TRBV7-6, the J call TRBJ2-4, with TRBD2 identical over 7 bases. The germline V gene encodes CDR1 SGHVS and CDR2 FNYEAQ. V shed 3 bases and J 5 bases; nucleotides not matched to a gene: 7. This CDR3 spans 15 amino acids. CDR3 protein: CASSLLGGEENIQYF. CDR3 in DNA: TGTGCCAGCAGCTTGCTGGGAGGGGAGGAAAACATTCAGTACTTC. The full variable domain, its missing parts supplied by reference TRBV7-6 and TRBJ2-4, is GAGVSQSPRYKVTKRGQDVALRCDPISGHVSLYWYRQALGQGPEFLTYFNYEAQQDKSGLPNDRFSAERPEGSISTLTIQRTEQRDSAMYRCASSLLGGEENIQYFGAGTRLSVL.

Only a few counts were recorded for this clonotype. V and J are TRBV11-2 and TRBJ2-1, with TRBD1 matching over 9 bases. The germline gives CDR1 SGHAT, CDR2 FQNNGV. V shed 5 bases and J 5 bases; nucleotides not matched to a gene: 4. CDR3 size: 14 residues. In nucleotides, the CDR3 is TGTGCCAGCAGCCCGTGGACAGGGGACAATGAGCAGTTCTTC. This sequence encodes CASSPWTGDNEQFF. Full variable domain (rest looked up from reference TRBV11-2 and TRBJ2-1): EAGVAQSPRYKIIEKRQSVAFWCNPISGHATLYWYQQILGQGPKLLIQFQNNGVVDDSQLPKDRFSAERLKGVDSTLKIQPAKLEDSAVYLCASSPWTGDNEQFFGPGTRLTVL.

The rearrangement uses TRBV5-6 and TRBJ2-7; D is ambiguous. V dropped 2 bases and J dropped 5 bases, with 14 bases sitting between them. CDR3 length: 14 residues. Germline V gene sequence: CDR1 SGHDT, CDR2 YYEEEE. The CDR3 DNA reads TGTGCCAGCAGCTTCGGTCTCCCCGGCGACGAGCAGTACTTC. Its translation is CASSFGLPGDEQYF.